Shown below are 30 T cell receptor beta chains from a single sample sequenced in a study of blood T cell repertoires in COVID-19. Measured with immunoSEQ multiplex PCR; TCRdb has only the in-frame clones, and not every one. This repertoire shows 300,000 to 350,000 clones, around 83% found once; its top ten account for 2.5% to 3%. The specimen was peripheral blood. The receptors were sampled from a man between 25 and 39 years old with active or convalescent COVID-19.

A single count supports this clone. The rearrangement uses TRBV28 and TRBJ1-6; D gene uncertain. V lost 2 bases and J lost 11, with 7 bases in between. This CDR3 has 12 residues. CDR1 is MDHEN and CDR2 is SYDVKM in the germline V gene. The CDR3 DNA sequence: TGTGCCAGCAGTTTAAGAGTTGCACCCCTCCACTTT. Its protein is CASSLRVAPLHF.

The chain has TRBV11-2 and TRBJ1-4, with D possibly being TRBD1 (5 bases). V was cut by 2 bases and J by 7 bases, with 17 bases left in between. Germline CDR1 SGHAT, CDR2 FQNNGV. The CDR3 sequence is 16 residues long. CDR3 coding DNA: TGTGCCAGCAGCTTACATCGGGGCGCGGGATCTGAAAAACTGTTTTTT. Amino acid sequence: CASSLHRGAGSEKLFF.

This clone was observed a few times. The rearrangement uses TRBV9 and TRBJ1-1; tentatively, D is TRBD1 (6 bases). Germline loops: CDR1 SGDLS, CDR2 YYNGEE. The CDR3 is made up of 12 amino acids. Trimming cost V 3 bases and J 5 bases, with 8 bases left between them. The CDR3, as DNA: TGTGCCAGCAGCGCCCAGGGGACTGAAGCTTTCTTT. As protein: CASSAQGTEAFF.

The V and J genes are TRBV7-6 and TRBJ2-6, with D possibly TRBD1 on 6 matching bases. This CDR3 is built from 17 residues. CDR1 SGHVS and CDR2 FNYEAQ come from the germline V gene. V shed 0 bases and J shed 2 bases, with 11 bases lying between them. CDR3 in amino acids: CASSLAVGAPGANVLTF. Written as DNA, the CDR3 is TGTGCCAGCAGCTTAGCCGTGGGGGCCCCTGGGGCCAACGTCCTGACTTTC.

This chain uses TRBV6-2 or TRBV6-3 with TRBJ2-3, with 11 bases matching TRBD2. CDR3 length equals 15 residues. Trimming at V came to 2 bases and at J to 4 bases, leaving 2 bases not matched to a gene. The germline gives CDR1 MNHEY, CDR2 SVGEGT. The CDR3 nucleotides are TGTGCCAGCAGTTACGTACTAGCGGGAGCAGATACGCAGTATTTT. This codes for CASSYVLAGADTQYF.

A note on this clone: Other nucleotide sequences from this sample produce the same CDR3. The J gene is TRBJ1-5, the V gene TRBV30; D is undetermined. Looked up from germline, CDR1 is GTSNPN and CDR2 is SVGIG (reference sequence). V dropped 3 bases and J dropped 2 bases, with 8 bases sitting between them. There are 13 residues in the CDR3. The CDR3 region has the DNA TGTGCCTGGAGCCCCGGGGGCAATCAGCCCCAGCATTTT. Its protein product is CAWSPGGNQPQHF.

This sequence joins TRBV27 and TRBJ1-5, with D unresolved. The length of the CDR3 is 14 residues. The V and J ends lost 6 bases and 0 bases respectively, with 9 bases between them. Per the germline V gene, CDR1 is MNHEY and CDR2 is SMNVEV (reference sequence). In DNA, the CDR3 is TGTGCCAGCAGAAGCGGGGTTAGCAATCAGCCCCAGCATTTT. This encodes CASRSGVSNQPQHF.

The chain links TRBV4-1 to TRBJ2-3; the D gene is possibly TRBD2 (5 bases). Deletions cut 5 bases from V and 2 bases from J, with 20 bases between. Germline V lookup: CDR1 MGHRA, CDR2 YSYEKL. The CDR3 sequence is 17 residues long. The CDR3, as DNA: TGCGCCAGCAGCTCACCCGAAGACTATTCTACCACAGATACGCAGTATTTT. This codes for CASSSPEDYSTTDTQYF.

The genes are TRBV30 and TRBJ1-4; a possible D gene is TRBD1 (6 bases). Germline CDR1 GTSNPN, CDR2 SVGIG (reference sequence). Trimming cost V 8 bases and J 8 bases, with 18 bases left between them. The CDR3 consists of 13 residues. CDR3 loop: CASQNHRDEKLFF. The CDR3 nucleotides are TGTGCCAGTCAGAACCACAGGGACGAAAAACTGTTTTTT.

The CDR3, as DNA: TGCGCCAGCAGTGAAGATGGTGGGGCCCAAGAGACCCAGTACTTC. This gives the protein CASSEDGGAQETQYF. The rearrangement joins TRBV10-1 to TRBJ2-5, with D perhaps TRBD1 (5 bases). V was trimmed by 3 bases and J by 1 base, leaving 12 bases between them. The CDR3 totals 15 residues. Germline V gene lookup returns CDR1 WNHNN and CDR2 SYGVQD (reference sequence).

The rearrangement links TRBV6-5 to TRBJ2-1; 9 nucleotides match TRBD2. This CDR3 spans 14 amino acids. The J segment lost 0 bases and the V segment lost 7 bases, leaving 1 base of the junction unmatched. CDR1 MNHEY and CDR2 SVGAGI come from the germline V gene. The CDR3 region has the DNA TGTGCCAGCAAACTAGCGGGCTCCTACAATGAGCAGTTCTTC. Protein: CASKLAGSYNEQFF.

CDR3 DNA sequence: TGCGCCAGCAGCCAAGTACTAGCGGGAGTTAGGGTGAATGAGCAGTTCTTC. This translates into CASSQVLAGVRVNEQFF. The V gene is TRBV4-1, the J gene TRBJ2-1; TRBD2 matches 11 bases. This CDR3 contains 17 residues. Germline V gene sequence: CDR1 MGHRA, CDR2 YSYEKL. The V gene end was trimmed by 1 base and the J gene end by 7 bases; junction bases not matched to a gene: 9.

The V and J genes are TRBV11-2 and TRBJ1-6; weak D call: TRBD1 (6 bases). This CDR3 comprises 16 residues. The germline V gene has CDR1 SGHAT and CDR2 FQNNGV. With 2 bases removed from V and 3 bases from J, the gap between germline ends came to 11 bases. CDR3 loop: CASSLPGQRYNSPLHF. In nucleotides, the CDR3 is TGTGCCAGCAGCTTACCCGGACAGCGCTATAATTCACCCCTCCACTTT. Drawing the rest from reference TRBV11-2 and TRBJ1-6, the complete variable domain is EAGVAQSPRYKIIEKRQSVAFWCNPISGHATLYWYQQILGQGPKLLIQFQNNGVVDDSQLPKDRFSAERLKGVDSTLKIQPAKLEDSAVYLCASSLPGQRYNSPLHFGNGTRLTVT.

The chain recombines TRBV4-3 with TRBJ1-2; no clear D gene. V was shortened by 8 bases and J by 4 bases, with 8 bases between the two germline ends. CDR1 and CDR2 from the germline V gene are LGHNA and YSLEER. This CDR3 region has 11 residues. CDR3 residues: CASGGPYGYTF. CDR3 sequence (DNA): TGCGCCAGCGGTGGCCCCTATGGCTACACCTTC.

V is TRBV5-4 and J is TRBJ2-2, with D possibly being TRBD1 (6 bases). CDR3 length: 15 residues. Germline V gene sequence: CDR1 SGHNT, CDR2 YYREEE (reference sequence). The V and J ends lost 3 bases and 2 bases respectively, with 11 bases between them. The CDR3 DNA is TGTGCCAGCAGCTCGGGACATTTTAACACCGGGGAGCTGTTTTTT. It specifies CASSSGHFNTGELFF.

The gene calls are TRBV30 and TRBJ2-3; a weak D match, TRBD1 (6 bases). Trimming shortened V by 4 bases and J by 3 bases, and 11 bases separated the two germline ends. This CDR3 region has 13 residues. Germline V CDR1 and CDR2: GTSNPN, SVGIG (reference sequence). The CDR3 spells CAWKQGRTDTQYF. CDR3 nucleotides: TGTGCCTGGAAACAGGGAAGGACAGATACGCAGTATTTT.

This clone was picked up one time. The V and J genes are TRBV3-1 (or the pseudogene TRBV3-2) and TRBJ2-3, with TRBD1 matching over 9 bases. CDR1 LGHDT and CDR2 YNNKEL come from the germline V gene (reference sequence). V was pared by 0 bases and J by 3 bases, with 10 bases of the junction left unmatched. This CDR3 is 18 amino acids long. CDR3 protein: CASSQEGQGGRKTDTQYF. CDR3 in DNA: TGTGCCAGCAGCCAAGAGGGACAGGGAGGCCGTAAGACAGATACGCAGTATTTT.

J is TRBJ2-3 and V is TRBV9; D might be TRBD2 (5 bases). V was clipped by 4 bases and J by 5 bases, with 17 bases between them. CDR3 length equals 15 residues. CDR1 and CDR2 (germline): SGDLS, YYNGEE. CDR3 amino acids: CASSPREGTLDTQYF. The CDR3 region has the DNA TGTGCCAGCAGCCCTCGCGAGGGAACTCTAGATACGCAGTATTTT.

This chain's CDR3 is CASSEPERELRKTQYF. The CDR3 DNA follows: TGTGCCAGCAGTGAGCCGGAGCGTGAGCTTAGAAAGACCCAGTACTTC. The chain combines TRBV25-1 with TRBJ2-5; D is uncertain. Trimming pared 3 bases from V and 6 bases from J, leaving 20 bases between. The CDR3 spans 16 residues. Germline CDR1 and CDR2: MGHDK and SYGVNS.

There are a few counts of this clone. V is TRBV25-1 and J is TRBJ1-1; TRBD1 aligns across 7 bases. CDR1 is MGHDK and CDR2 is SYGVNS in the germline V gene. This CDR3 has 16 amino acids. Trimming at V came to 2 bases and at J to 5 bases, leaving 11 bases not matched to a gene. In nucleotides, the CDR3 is TGTGCCAGCAGTGAAGACCTTAGGGGGCTAGTTACTGAAGCTTTCTTT. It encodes CASSEDLRGLVTEAFF.

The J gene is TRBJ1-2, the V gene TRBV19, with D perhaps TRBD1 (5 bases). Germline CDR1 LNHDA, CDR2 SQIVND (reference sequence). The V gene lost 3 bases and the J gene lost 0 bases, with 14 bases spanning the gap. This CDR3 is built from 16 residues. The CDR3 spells CASSMPTGLANYGYTF. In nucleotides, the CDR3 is TGTGCCAGTAGTATGCCCACAGGACTAGCTAACTATGGCTACACCTTC.

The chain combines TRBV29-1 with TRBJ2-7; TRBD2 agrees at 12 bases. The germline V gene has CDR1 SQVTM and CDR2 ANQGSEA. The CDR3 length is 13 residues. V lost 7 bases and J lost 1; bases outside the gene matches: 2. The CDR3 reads CSAGLAGSYEQYF. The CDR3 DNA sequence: TGCAGCGCTGGACTAGCGGGATCCTACGAGCAGTACTTC.

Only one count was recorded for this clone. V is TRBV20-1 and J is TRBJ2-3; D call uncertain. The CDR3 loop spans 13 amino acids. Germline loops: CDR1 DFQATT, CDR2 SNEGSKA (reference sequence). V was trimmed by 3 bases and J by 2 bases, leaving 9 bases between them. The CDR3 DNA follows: TGCAGTGCTAGTTTCCCCAACACAGATACGCAGTATTTT. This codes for CSASFPNTDTQYF.

The DNA for the CDR3 is TGTGCCAGCAGCTCGAGACTAGCGGGGGGATCAGAGACCCAGTACTTC. Translation gives CASSSRLAGGSETQYF. This chain uses TRBV7-7 with TRBJ2-5, with 13 bases identical to TRBD2. Germline CDR1 SSHAT, CDR2 FNYEAQ (reference sequence). After removal of 4 bases from V and 4 bases from J, the junction contained 6 bases not matched to a gene. This CDR3 has 16 residues.

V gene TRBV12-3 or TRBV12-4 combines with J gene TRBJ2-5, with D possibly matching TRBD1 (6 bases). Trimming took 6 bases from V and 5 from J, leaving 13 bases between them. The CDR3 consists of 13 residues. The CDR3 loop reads CASRGTIGETQYF. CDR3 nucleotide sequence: TGTGCCAGCAGGGGGACAATCGGTGAGACCCAGTACTTC.

The CDR3 bases are TGTGCCAGTAGCTTAGGGGTTGGGGATCAGCCCCAGCATTTT. Its protein product is CASSLGVGDQPQHF. The chain employs TRBV19 and TRBJ1-5; maybe TRBD1 (5 bases). The germline gives CDR1 LNHDA, CDR2 SQIVND (reference sequence). The CDR3 is made up of 14 amino acids. V lost 6 bases to trimming and J lost 5 bases, with 14 bases between them.

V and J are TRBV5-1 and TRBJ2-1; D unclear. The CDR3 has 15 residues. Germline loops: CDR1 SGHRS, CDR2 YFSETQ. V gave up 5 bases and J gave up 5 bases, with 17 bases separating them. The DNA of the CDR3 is TGCGCCAGCAGTGGTCGGCATAGCCTAGACAATGAGCAGTTCTTC. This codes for CASSGRHSLDNEQFF.

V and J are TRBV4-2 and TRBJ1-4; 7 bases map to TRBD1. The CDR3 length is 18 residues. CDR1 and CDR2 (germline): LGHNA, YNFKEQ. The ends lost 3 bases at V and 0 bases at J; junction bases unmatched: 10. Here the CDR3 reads CASSQSTGALATNEKLFF. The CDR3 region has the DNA TGTGCCAGCAGCCAGTCCACAGGGGCCCTTGCAACTAATGAAAAACTGTTTTTT.

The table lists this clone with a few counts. CDR3 DNA: TGTGCCAGCAGAGGGTGGGAGTCCTACAATGAGCAGTTCTTC. Protein product: CASRGWESYNEQFF. The chain carries TRBV28 and TRBJ2-1; TRBD2 might be the D (5 bases). CDR3 length equals 14 residues. Trimming took off 6 bases at V and 1 base at J, with 10 bases between the two ends. Germline V gene lookup returns CDR1 MDHEN and CDR2 SYDVKM.

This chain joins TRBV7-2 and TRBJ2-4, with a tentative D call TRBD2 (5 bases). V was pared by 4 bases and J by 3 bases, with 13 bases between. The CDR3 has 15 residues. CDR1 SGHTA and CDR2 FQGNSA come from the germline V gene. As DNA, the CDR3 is TGTGCCAGCAGCTCGCTTGGACTGAACAAAAACATTCAGTACTTC. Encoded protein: CASSSLGLNKNIQYF.